This T cell receptor beta chain was captured in a study of regulatory T cells in long-lasting Graves disease. CDR1 is MGHRA and CDR2 is YSYEKL in the germline V gene. Trimming removed 1 base at V and 5 bases at J, with 11 bases between. The CDR3 totals 14 residues. Findings and limits, study-wide: Lower TCR diversity was seen in persistent Graves' patients than in newly diagnosed ones.

Time point reported: persistent/refractory GD, antithyroid drugs over 5 years with positive TRAb. Extracted PBMC RNA gave rise to the TCR library. Per American Thyroid Association guidelines, Graves' disease was diagnosed. Details on this clonotype: The target antigen is unknown.

Relying on iRepertoire HTBI primers and Arm-PCR of CDR3 regions, the team built TCR beta libraries. Source study methods: Taken together, the samples had around 66 TRBV and 14 TRBJ segments identified. TCRdb itself ran the multiplex PCR reads through MiXCR, one entry per CDR3 protein. The V and J calls follow TCRdb's processing rather than the paper's. The sample lists hundreds of thousands of distinct CDR3 sequences; about 21% were seen once. V gene TRBV4-1 combines with J gene TRBJ2-5; TRBD2 might be the D (7 bases). The sequence was collected from a female donor with Graves disease. Sequencing used peripheral blood mononuclear cells (PBMCs), obtained when the disease was refractory, from a patient treated with antithyroid drugs. The CDR3 sequence: CASSQGRGGETQYF. In DNA, the CDR3 is TGCGCCAGCAGCCAAGGGAGGGGGGGGGAGACCCAGTACTTC.